This note documents a single TCR beta chain sequence. This record comes from a study of cytotoxic CD8 clonotypes in ibrutinib-treated CLL. Trimming shortened V by 0 bases and J by 4 bases, and 22 bases separated the two germline ends. The CDR3 length is 18 residues. The V gene's germline CDR1 is SGDLS and CDR2 YYNGEE. Sequencing was performed with immunoSEQ multiplex PCR; in TCRdb, only in-frame clones are kept and a portion is missing. The sample records 150,000 or so clones, around 80% being singletons. The receptor comes from a human donor with chronic lymphocytic leukemia. Sequences were derived from PBMCs, sampled after 24 months of ibrutinib treatment. The V and J genes are TRBV9 and TRBJ1-2; tentatively, D is TRBD1 (5 bases). The CDR3 DNA sequence: TGTGCCAGCAGCGTAGCGGGGGATGTCGCCGGGGCGGGCTATGGCTACACCTTC. Amino acids: CASSVAGDVAGAGYGYTF.